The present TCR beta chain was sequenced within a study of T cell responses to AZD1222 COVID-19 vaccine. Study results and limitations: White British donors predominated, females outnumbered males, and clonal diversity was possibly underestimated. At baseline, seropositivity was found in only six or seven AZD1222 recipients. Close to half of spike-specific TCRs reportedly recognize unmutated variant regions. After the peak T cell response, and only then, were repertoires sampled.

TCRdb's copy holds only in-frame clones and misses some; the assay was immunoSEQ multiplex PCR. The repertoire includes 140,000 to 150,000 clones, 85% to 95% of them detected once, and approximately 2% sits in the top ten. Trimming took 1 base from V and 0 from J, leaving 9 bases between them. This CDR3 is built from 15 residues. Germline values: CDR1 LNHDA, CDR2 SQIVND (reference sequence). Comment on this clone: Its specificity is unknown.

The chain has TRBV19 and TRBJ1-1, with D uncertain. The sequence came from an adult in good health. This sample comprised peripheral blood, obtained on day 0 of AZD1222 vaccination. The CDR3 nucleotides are TGTGCCAGTAGTATAGCCGGCCAGTTGAACACTGAAGCTTTCTTT. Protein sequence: CASSIAGQLNTEAFF. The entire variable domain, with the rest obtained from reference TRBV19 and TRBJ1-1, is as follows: DGGITQSPKYLFRKEGQNVTLSCEQNLNHDAMYWYRQDPGQGLRLIYYSQIVNDFQKGDIAEGYSVSREKKESFPLTVTSAQKNPTAFYLCASSIAGQLNTEAFFGQGTRLTVV.